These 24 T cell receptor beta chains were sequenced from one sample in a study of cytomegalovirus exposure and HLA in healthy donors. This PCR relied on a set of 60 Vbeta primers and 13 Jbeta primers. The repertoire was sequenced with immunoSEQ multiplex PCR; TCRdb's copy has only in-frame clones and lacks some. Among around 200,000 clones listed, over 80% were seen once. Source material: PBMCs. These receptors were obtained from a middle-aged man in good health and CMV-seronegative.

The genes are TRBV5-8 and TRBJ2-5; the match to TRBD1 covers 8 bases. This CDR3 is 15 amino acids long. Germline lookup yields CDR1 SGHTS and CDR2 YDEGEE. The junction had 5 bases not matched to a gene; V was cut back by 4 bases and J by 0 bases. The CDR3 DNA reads TGTGCCAGCAGCCAGGGACAGGCGTACCAAGAGACCCAGTACTTC. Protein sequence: CASSQGQAYQETQYF.

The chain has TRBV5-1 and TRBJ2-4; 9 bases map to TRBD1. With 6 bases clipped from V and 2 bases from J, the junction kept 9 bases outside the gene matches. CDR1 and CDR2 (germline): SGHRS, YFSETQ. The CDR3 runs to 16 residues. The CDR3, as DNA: TGCGCCAGCACCAACCGGGACAGGGACTCCAAAAACATTCAGTACTTC. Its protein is CASTNRDRDSKNIQYF.

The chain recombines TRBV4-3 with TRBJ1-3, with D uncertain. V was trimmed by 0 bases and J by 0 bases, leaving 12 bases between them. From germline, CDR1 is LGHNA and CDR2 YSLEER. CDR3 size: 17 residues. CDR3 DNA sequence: TGCGCCAGCAGCCAAGATCCCCGGGGATTCTCTGGAAACACCATATATTTT. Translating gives CASSQDPRGFSGNTIYF.

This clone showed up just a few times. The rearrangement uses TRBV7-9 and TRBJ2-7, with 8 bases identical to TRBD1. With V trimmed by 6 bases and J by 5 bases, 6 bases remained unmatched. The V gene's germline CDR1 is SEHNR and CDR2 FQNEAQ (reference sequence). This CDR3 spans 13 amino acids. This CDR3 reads CASSLRGLDEQYF. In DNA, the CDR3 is TGTGCCAGCAGTCTCAGGGGGCTCGACGAGCAGTACTTC.

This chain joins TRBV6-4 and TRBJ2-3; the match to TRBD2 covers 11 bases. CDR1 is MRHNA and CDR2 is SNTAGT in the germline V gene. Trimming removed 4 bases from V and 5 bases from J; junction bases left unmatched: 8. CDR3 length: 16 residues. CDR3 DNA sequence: TGTGCCAGCAGTGCGTTAGCGGGAGGGCCTGGAGATACGCAGTATTTT. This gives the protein CASSALAGGPGDTQYF.

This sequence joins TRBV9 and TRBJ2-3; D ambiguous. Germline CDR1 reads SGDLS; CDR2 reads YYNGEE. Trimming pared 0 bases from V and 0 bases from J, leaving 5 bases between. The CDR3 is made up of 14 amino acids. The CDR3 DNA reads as TGTGCCAGCAGCGTAGGAACTAGCACAGATACGCAGTATTTT. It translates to CASSVGTSTDTQYF.

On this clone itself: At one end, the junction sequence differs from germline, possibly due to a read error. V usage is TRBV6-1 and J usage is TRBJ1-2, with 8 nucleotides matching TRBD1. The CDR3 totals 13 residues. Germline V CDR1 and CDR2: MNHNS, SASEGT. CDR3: CACSEQGAYGYTF. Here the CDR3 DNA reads TGTGCCTGCAGTGAGCAGGGGGCCTATGGCTACACCTTC.

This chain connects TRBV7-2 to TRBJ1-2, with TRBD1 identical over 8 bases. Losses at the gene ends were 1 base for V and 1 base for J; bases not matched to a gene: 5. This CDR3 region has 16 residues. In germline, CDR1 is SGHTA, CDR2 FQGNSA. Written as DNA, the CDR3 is TGTGCCAGCAGCTTAGGGCTGACAGGGGATAACTATGGCTACACCTTC. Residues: CASSLGLTGDNYGYTF.

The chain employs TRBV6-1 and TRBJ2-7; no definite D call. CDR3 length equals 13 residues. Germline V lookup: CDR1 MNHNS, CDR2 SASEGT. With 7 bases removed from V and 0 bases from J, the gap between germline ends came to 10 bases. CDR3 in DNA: TGTGCCAGCAACAACGTAAGCTCCTACGAGCAGTACTTC. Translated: CASNNVSSYEQYF.

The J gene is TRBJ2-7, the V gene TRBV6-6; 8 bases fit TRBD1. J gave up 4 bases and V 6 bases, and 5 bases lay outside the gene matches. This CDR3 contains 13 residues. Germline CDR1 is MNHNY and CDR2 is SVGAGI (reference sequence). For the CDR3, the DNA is TGTGCCAGCAGCTCCCGGGACAGGTACGAGCAGTACTTC. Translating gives CASSSRDRYEQYF.

CDR3 region: CATSPVSSYEQYF. The CDR3 DNA reads TGTGCCACCAGTCCCGTTAGCTCCTACGAGCAGTACTTC. This chain connects TRBV15 to TRBJ2-7; D gene uncertain. The germline V gene encodes CDR1 LNHNV and CDR2 YYDKDF (reference sequence). Trimming left V 6 bases short and J 0 bases short, with 9 bases between. CDR3 length: 13 residues.

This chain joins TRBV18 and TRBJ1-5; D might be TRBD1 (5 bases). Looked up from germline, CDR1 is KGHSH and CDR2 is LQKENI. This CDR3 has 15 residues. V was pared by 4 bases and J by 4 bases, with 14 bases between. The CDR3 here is CASSLRDSLNQPQHF. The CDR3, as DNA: TGTGCCAGCTCACTACGAGACAGTCTTAATCAGCCCCAGCATTTT.

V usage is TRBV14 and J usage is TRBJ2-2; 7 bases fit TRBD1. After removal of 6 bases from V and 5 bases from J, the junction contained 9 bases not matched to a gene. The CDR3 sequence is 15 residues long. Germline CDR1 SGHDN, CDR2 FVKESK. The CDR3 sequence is CASRKTGAVTGELFF. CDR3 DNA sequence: TGTGCCAGCAGAAAAACAGGGGCGGTGACCGGGGAGCTGTTTTTT.

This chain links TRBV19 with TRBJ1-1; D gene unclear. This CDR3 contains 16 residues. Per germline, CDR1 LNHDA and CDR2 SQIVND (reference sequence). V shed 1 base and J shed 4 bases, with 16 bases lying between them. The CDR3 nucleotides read TGTGCCAGTAGTATAGCGCCGACTCTCCTGGGCACTGAAGCTTTCTTT. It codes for CASSIAPTLLGTEAFF.

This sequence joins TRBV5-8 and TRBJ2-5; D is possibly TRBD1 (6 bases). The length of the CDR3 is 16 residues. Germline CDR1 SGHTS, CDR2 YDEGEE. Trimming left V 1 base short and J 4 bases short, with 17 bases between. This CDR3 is CASSLQDSLRGETQYF. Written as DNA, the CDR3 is TGTGCCAGCAGCTTGCAGGACAGCCTCCGGGGAGAGACCCAGTACTTC.

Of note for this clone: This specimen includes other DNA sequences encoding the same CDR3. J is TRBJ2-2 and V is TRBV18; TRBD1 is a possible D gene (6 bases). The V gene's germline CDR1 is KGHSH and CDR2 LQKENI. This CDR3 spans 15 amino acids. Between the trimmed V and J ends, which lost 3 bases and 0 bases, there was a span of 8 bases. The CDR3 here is CASSPRQANTGELFF. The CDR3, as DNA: TGTGCCAGCTCACCGCGACAGGCGAACACCGGGGAGCTGTTTTTT.

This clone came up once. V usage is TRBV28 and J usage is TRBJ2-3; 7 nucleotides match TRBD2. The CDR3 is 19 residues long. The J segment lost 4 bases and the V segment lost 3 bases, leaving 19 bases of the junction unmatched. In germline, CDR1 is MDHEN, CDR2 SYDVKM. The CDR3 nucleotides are TGTGCCAGCAGTTTTTTCGGAAGGCGGGAGAAAACACGGGCAGATACGCAGTATTTT. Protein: CASSFFGRREKTRADTQYF.

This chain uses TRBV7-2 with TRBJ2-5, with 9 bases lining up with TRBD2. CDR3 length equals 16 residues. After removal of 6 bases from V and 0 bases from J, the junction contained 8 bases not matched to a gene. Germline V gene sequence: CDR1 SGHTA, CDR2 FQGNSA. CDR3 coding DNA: TGTGCCAGCAGTCTCAAAGCGGGGGGTTACCAAGAGACCCAGTACTTC. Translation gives CASSLKAGGYQETQYF.

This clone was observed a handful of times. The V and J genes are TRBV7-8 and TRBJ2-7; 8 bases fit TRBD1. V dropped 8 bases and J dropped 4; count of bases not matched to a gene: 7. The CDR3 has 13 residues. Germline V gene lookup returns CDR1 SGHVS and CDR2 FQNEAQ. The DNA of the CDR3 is TGTGCCAGCGGGACAGGAAAGTTTTACGAGCAGTACTTC. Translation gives CASGTGKFYEQYF.

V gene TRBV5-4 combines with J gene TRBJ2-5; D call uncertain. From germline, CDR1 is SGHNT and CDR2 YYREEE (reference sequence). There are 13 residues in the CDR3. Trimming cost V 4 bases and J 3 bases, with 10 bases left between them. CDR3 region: CASSASMKETQYF. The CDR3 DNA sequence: TGTGCCAGCAGCGCGTCTATGAAAGAGACCCAGTACTTC.

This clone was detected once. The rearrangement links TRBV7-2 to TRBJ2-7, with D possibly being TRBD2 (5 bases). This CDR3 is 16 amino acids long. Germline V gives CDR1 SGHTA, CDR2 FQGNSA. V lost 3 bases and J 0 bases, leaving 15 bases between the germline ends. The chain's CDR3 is CASSFNPPGSSYEQYF. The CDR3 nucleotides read TGTGCCAGCAGCTTCAACCCCCCGGGGAGCTCCTACGAGCAGTACTTC.

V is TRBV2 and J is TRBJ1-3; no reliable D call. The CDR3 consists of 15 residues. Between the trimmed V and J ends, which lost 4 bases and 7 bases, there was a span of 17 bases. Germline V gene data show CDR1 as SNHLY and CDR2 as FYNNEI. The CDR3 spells CASSVFGRYGNTIYF. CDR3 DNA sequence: TGTGCCAGCAGTGTTTTTGGGCGTTATGGGAACACCATATATTTT.

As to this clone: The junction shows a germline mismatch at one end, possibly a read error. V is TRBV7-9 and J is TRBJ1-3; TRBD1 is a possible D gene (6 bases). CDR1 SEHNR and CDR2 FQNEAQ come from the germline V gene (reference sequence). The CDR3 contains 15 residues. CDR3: CSSSSQGISGNTIYF. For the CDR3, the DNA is TGTTCCAGCAGCTCACAGGGAATCTCTGGAAACACCATATATTTT.

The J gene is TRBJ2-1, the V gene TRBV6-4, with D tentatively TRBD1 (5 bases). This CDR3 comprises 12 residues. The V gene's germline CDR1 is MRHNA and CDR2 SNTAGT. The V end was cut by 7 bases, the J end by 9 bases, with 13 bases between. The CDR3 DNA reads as TGTGCCAGCAACCCAGGGCTGGGTGAGCAGTTCTTC. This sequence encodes CASNPGLGEQFF.